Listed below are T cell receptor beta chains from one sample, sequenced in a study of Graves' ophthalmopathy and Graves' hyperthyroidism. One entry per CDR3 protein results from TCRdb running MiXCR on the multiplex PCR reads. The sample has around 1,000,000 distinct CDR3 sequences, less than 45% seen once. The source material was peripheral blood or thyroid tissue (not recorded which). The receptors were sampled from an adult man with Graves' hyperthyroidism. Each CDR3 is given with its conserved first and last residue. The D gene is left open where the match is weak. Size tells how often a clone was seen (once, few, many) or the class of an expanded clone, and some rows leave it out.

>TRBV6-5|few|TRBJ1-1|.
CASTQFSNTEAFF
TGTGCCAGCACCCAATTTTCGAACACTGAAGCTTTCTTT
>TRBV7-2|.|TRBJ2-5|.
CASSFGRGFVWRETQYF
TGTGCCAGCAGCTTCGGGAGAGGATTTGTTTGGCGAGAGACCCAGTACTTC
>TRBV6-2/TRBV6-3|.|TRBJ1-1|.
CASRVLEGTNAEAFF
TGTGCCAGCAGAGTTTTGGAGGGGACGAACGCTGAAGCTTTCTTT
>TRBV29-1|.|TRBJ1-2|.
CSFGRWFWSYGYTF
TGCAGCTTTGGGCGATGGTTTTGGAGCTATGGCTACACCTTC
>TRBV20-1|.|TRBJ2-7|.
CSANREGIVGELYF
TGCAGTGCTAACAGGGAGGGTATTGTCGGGGAGCTGTACTTC
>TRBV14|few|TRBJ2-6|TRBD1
CASSQVRQGISGANVLTF
TGTGCCAGCAGCCAAGTCAGACAGGGTATCTCTGGGGCCAACGTCCTGACTTTC
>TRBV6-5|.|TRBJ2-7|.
CASSDVSGSRNEQYF
TGTGCCAGCAGTGACGTTTCTGGGTCGCGGAACGAGCAGTACTTC
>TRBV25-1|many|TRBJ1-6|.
CASGGEGGRSLHF
TGTGCCAGCGGCGGAGAAGGGGGGCGCAGCCTCCACTTT
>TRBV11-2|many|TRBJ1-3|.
CASSPGGVLSGNTIYF
TGTGCCAGCAGCCCGGGTGGAGTGCTCTCTGGAAACACCATATATTTT
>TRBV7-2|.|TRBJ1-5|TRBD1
CAWSDRANQPQHF
TGTGCCTGGAGTGACAGGGCCAATCAGCCCCAGCATTTT
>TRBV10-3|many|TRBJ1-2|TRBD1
CAISRQGGNNYGYTF
TGTGCCATCAGCAGACAGGGGGGAAATAACTATGGCTACACCTTC
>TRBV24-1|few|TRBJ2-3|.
CATSDLQRDTQYF
TGTGCCACCAGTGATTTGCAAAGGGATACGCAGTATTTT
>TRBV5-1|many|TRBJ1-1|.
CASSLVGGNTEAFF
TGTGCCAGCAGCTTAGTCGGCGGGAACACTGAAGCTTTCTTT
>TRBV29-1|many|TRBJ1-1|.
CSVVVVNTEAFF
TGCAGCGTTGTTGTAGTGAACACTGAAGCTTTCTTT
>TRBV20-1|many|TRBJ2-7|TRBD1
CSAIRDRGYEQYF
TGCAGTGCGATCCGGGACAGGGGCTACGAGCAGTACTTC
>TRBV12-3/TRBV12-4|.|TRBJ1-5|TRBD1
CASSLVPSGIRQGGYPQHF
TGTGCCAGCAGTTTAGTCCCCTCGGGTATTCGACAGGGAGGCTATCCCCAGCATTTT
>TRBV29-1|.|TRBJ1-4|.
CSVALGILF
.
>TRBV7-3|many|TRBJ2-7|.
CASSLSPGDSYEQYF
TGTGCCAGCAGCTTAAGTCCGGGCGACTCCTACGAGCAGTACTTC
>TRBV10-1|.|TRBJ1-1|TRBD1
CASSARTGRTEAFF
TGCGCCAGCAGTGCCAGGACAGGGCGAACTGAAGCTTTCTTT
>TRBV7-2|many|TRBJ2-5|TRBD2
CASRRQGLADETQYF
TGTGCCAGCAGGCGACAGGGACTAGCGGATGAGACCCAGTACTTC
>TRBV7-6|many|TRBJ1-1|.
CASSGRPNTEAFF
TGTGCCAGCAGCGGACGACCGAACACTGAAGCTTTCTTT
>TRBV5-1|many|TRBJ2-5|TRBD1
CASSLAGGQVETQYF
TGCGCCAGCAGCTTGGCAGGGGGCCAAGTGGAGACCCAGTACTTC
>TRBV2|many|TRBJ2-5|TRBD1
CASSETRGRAETQYF
TGTGCCAGCAGTGAAACCAGGGGGCGGGCGGAGACCCAGTACTTC
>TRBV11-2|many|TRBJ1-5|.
CASSPRGGINQPQHF
TGTGCCAGCAGCCCTCGGGGTGGCATCAATCAGCCCCAGCATTTT
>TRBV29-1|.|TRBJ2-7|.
CSGLTSEQYF
TGCAGCGGGCTCACAAGCGAGCAGTACTTC
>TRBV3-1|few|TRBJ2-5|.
CASSQVRTLQETQYF
TGTGCCAGCAGCCAAGTACGTACACTTCAAGAGACCCAGTACTTC
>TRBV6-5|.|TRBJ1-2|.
CASTKVGTNYGYTF
TGTGCCAGCACGAAGGTCGGGACTAACTATGGCTACACCTTC
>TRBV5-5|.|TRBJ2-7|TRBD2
CASSPGLARYEQYF
TGTGCCAGCAGCCCCGGACTAGCGAGGTACGAGCAGTACTTC
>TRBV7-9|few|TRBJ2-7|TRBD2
CASSPGTSPLEQYF
TGTGCCAGCAGCCCCGGGACTAGTCCCCTCGAGCAGTACTTC
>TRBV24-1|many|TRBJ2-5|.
CATSDLQSDKETQYF
TGTGCCACCAGTGATTTGCAGTCAGATAAAGAGACCCAGTACTTC
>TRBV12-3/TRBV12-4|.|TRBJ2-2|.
CASSTISNTVELFF
TGTGCCAGCTCGACCATATCGAACACCGTAGAGCTGTTTTTT
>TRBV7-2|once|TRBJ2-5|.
CASQDRTFRETQYF
TGTGCCAGCCAGGATCGGACATTTAGAGAGACCCAGTACTTC
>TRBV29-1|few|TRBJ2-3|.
CSVDSTDTQYF
TGCAGCGTTGACAGCACAGATACGCAGTATTTT
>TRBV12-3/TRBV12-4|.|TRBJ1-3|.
CASSLFGTGNTIYF
TGTGCCAGCAGTTTATTTGGGACTGGAAACACCATATATTTT
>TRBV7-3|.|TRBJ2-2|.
CASKSGSGTGELFF
TGTGCCAGCAAGTCCGGGAGCGGTACCGGGGAGCTGTTTTTT